Each of the 15 T cell receptor beta chains below was sequenced from the same sample in a study of blood T cells in healthy people across ages (dated by TCRdb to between 2015 and 2016). Library prep was done by 5' RACE. Sequencing took place on an Illumina HiSeq 2500. The second PCR ran for about 6 to 12 cycles and used a J-beta primer mix along with a sample-barcoded 5' primer. TCRdb reprocessed the public reads (quality trimming at Q25 with fastp, clone calling with MiXCR) and kept in-frame beta chains. Rows are unified per CDR3 protein, each entry keeping the most common DNA and genes. This sample has about 1.4 million distinct CDR3 sequences in its table, and approximately 59% of those were observed once. The ten largest clonotypes hold approximately 7% of the sample. Sequenced input: blood. These receptors were collected from a man between 18 and 29 years old in good health.

This clonotype was seen just once. The chain links TRBV5-1 to TRBJ2-3, with TRBD2 matching over 8 bases. There are 14 residues in the CDR3. Trimming cost V 4 bases and J 9 bases; bases outside gene matches: 10. From germline, CDR1 is SGHRS and CDR2 YFSETQ. Written as DNA, the CDR3 is TGCGCCAGCAGCGGAGGGCTGACGGGAGGGACGCAGTATTTT. This gives the protein CASSGGLTGGTQYF. The full variable domain, with the rest looked up from reference TRBV5-1 and TRBJ2-3, is KAGVTQTPRYLIKTRGQQVTLSCSPISGHRSVSWYQQTPGQGLQFLFEYFSETQRNKGNFPGRFSGRQFSNSRSEMNVSTLELGDSALYLCASSGGLTGGTQYFGPGTRLTVL.

The rearrangement joins TRBV20-1 to TRBJ2-5; 7 nucleotides match TRBD2. The CDR3 totals 14 residues. Germline V lookup: CDR1 DFQATT, CDR2 SNEGSKA (reference sequence). V shed 1 base and J 1 base; nucleotides not matched to a gene: 3. The CDR3 is CSARGTSVQETQYF. CDR3 DNA sequence: TGCAGTGCTAGAGGCACTAGCGTCCAAGAGACCCAGTACTTC.

There are a few counts of this clonotype. The rearrangement joins TRBV27 to TRBJ2-5, with 13 bases that match TRBD2. The V segment lost 5 bases and the J segment 1 base; nucleotides outside the gene matches: 4. This CDR3 has 16 amino acids. CDR1 and CDR2 (germline): MNHEY, SMNVEV (reference sequence). CDR3 nucleotide sequence: TGTGCCAGCAGTACGACTAGCGGGGGGATCCAAGAGACCCAGTACTTC. Amino acids: CASSTTSGGIQETQYF.

In its sample, this clonotype was seen once. DNA of the CDR3: TGCGCCAGCAGCCAAGATGGGATCCTTTCCTACGAGCAGTACTTC. The encoded protein is CASSQDGILSYEQYF. The chain links TRBV4-1 to TRBJ2-4; D unresolved. The J call may be wrong; the DNA end is better matched by TRBJ2-7. The germline V gene encodes CDR1 MGHRA and CDR2 YSYEKL. CDR3 length: 15 amino acids.

This clonotype was detected only a few times. The J gene is TRBJ2-7, the V gene TRBV10-3; D possibly corresponds to TRBD1 (6 bases). This CDR3 is built from 16 residues. Trimming pared 2 bases from V and 2 bases from J, leaving 16 bases between. Germline CDR1 and CDR2: ENHRY and SYGVKD. The CDR3 spells CAISERLQGFTYEQYF. CDR3 in DNA: TGTGCCATCAGTGAGAGGTTGCAGGGGTTTACCTACGAGCAGTACTTC.

This chain uses TRBV25-1 with TRBJ2-1; 8 nucleotides agree with TRBD2. Trimming removed 2 bases from V and 6 bases from J; junction bases left unmatched: 6. CDR1 is MGHDK and CDR2 is SYGVNS in the germline V gene. The CDR3 runs 15 residues. This CDR3 reads CASSEQAGVINEQFF. The DNA of the CDR3 is TGTGCCAGCAGTGAACAAGCGGGAGTAATCAATGAGCAGTTCTTC. The full variable domain, completed using reference TRBV25-1 and TRBJ2-1, is EADIYQTPRYLVIGTGKKITLECSQTMGHDKMYWYQQDPGMELHLIHYSYGVNSTEKGDLSSESTVSRIRTEHFPLTLESARPSHTSQYLCASSEQAGVINEQFFGPGTRLTVL.

This clonotype has only a few counts. The genes are TRBV29-1 and TRBJ1-2; possibly TRBD1 for D (6 bases). Trimming left V 4 bases short and J 5 bases short, with 17 bases between. CDR3 length: 14 amino acids. Germline values: CDR1 SQVTM, CDR2 ANQGSEA. The CDR3 DNA reads TGCAGCGTTGTCGCCAGGGGAGTGGGATATGGCTACACCTTC. Its protein product is CSVVARGVGYGYTF.

This clonotype was found once. The V call is TRBV7-9, the J call TRBJ2-1, with no clear D. Germline V gene lookup returns CDR1 SEHNR and CDR2 FQNEAQ (reference sequence). V lost 5 bases, J lost 8 bases, and 10 bases lay in between. This CDR3 region has 12 residues. Here the CDR3 DNA reads TGTGCCAGCAGCGGCGTAGTGGATGAGCAGTTCTTC. Amino acids: CASSGVVDEQFF.

The chain has TRBV20-1 and TRBJ2-7, with D tentatively TRBD2 (6 bases). Germline V gene lookup returns CDR1 DFQATT and CDR2 SNEGSKA (reference sequence). V gave up 3 bases and J gave up 7 bases, with 22 bases separating them. The CDR3 extends over 15 amino acids. In nucleotides, the CDR3 is TGCAGTGCTAGTAGGGACGGTAGGGGAGGCTTGGAGCAGTACTTC. This gives the protein CSASRDGRGGLEQYF.

The chain employs TRBV29-1 and TRBJ2-7, with a weak D call TRBD2 (5 bases). The length of the CDR3 is 15 residues. Germline V lookup: CDR1 SQVTM, CDR2 ANQGSEA. Trimming removed 0 bases from V and 1 base from J, with 13 bases in between. CDR3 amino acids: CSVEDLAGVSYEQYF. In DNA, the CDR3 is TGCAGCGTTGAAGATCTGGCGGGCGTTTCCTACGAGCAGTACTTC.

V is TRBV7-9 and J is TRBJ2-5; D is undetermined. Looked up from germline, CDR1 is SEHNR and CDR2 is FQNEAQ (reference sequence). The CDR3 has 11 residues. V was clipped by 7 bases and J by 13 bases, with 16 bases between them. CDR3 loop: CASNIGQHMYF. CDR3 bases: TGTGCCAGCAACATTGGGCAGCATATGTACTTC.

In its sample, this clonotype was seen a few times. The rearrangement links TRBV25-1 to TRBJ2-5, with D perhaps TRBD2 (6 bases). This CDR3 spans 17 amino acids. The germline V gene has CDR1 MGHDK and CDR2 SYGVNS. V was shortened by 4 bases and J by 4 bases, with 22 bases between the two germline ends. CDR3 DNA: TGTGCCAGCAGTGGCCCTCTTTCGGGGGTCTACGGAGAGACCCAGTACTTC. Protein product: CASSGPLSGVYGETQYF.

The chain couples TRBV5-1 to TRBJ1-2; D gene unclear. This CDR3 is 16 amino acids long. Germline V CDR1 and CDR2: SGHRS, YFSETQ. Trimming pared 0 bases from V and 1 base from J, leaving 13 bases between. This CDR3 reads CASSLGPGGGNYGYTF. In nucleotides, the CDR3 is TGCGCCAGCAGCTTGGGTCCCGGAGGAGGTAACTATGGCTACACCTTC.

This clonotype appeared a single time. The chain is built from TRBV6-5 and TRBJ2-7; tentative D call: TRBD1 (6 bases). The end of the DNA aligns better with TRBJ2-4, so the J call may be wrong. Germline V CDR1 and CDR2: MNHEY, SVGAGI. This CDR3 has 16 residues. The CDR3 loop is CASSYRKTAGENIQYF. The DNA for the CDR3 is TGTGCCAGCAGTTACCGGAAGACTGCAGGGGAAAACATTCAGTACTTC.

The chain carries TRBV19 and TRBJ2-7; 9 bases align to TRBD2. Germline CDR1 reads LNHDA; CDR2 reads SQIVND (reference sequence). CDR3 length: 15 amino acids. Germline trimming cut 3 bases from V and 2 bases from J; bases unmatched to any gene: 5. The CDR3 nucleotides are TGTGCCAGTAGTATGTTCGGCGGGAGGGCCTACGAGCAGTACTTC. Protein product: CASSMFGGRAYEQYF. Full variable domain (remainder filled in from reference TRBV19 and TRBJ2-7): DGGITQSPKYLFRKEGQNVTLSCEQNLNHDAMYWYRQDPGQGLRLIYYSQIVNDFQKGDIAEGYSVSREKKESFPLTVTSAQKNPTAFYLCASSMFGGRAYEQYFGPGTRLTVT.